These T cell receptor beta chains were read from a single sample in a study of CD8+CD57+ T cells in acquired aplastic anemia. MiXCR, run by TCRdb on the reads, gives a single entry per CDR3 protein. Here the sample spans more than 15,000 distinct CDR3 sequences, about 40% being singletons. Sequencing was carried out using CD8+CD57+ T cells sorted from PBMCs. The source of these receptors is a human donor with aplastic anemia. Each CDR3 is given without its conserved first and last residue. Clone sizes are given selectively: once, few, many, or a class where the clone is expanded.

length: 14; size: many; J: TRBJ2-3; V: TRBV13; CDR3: ASSLGTSGVTDTQY
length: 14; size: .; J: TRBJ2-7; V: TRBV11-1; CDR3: ASSRGKLATIYEQY
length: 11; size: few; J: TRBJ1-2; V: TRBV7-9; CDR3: ASSLKNRDGYT
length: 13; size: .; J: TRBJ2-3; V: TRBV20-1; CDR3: SARDLGVGTDTQY
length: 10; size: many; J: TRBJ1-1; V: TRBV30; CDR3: ACKTENTEAF
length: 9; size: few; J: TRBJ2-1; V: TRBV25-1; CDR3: ATGMANEQF
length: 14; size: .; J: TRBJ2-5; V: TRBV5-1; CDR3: ASSFEGYVYQETQY
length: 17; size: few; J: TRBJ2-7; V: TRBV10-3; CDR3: AISEAEATSAGGLYEQY
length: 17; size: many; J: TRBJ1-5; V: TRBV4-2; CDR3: ASSQKIRAKNYSNQPQH
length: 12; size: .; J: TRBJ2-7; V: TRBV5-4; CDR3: ASSLKGSSYEQY
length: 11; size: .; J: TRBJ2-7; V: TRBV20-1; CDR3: SATSGTSYEQY
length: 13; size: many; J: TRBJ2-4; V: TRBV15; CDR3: ATSEDSIAKNIQY
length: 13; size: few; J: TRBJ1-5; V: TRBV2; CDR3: ASSVQGHSNQPQH
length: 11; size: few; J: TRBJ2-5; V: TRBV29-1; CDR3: SVFIRGPETQY
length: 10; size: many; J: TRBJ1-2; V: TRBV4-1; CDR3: ASSQDFQGYT
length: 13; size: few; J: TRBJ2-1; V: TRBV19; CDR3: ASSIVEIAYNEQF
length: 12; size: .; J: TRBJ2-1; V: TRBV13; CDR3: ASSHRDRDNEQF
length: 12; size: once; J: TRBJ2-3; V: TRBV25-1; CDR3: ASSRAGGPDTQY
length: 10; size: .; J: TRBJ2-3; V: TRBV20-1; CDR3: SELTGTDTQY
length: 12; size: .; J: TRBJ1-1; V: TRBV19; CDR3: TSRPGQEDTEAF
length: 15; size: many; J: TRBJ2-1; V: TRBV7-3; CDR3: ASSLKGQSGDYNEQF
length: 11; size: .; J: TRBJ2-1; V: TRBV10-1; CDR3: ASSESVVGEQF
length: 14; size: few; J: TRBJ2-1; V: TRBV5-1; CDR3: ASSLAGTGMVGEQF
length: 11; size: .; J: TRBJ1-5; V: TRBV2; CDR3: ASSGNSNQPQH
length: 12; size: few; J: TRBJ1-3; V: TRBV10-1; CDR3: ASSQSVSGNTIY
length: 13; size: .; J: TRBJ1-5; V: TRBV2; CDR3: ASTHDRGSNQPQH
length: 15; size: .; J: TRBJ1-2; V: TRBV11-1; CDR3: ASSLDALGEVSYGYT
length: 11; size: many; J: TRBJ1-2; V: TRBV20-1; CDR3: SARGDSNYGYT
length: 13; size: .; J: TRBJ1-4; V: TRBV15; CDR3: ATSRDYGSNEKLF
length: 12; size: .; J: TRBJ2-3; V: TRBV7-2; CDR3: ASSLNGGTDTQY
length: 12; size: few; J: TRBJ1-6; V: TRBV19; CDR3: ASSGTGVNSPLH
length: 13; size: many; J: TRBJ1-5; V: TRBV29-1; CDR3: SVGDPRTGNQPQH
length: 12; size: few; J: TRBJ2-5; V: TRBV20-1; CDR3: SARDGGPQETQY
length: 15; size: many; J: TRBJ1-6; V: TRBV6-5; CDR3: ASSSRGGTTYNSPLH
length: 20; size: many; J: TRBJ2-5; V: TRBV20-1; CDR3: SARSELAELGGAPGMGETQY
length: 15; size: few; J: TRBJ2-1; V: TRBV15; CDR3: ATSSLSGTGVLDEQF
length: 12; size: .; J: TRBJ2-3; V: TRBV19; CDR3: ASSPGGGWDTQY